Listed below are T cell receptor beta chains from one sample, sequenced in a study of cytomegalovirus exposure and HLA in healthy donors. Sequencing was performed with immunoSEQ multiplex PCR; in TCRdb, only in-frame clones are kept and a portion is missing. Its clone listing holds some 82,000 clones. The sample was PBMCs. Source of these receptors: a woman aged 25 to 39 in good health and CMV-seronegative. CDR3s include the opening cysteine and the closing phenylalanine or tryptophan. The D gene is left open where the match is weak.

V	D	J	length	CDR3	DNA
TRBV19	.	TRBJ1-5	15	CASSSTRVSNQPQHF	TGTGCCAGTAGTTCTACCAGGGTTAGCAATCAGCCCCAGCATTTT
TRBV2	TRBD1	TRBJ2-7	14	CASRPGTASYEQYF	TGTGCCAGCAGGCCAGGGACAGCCTCCTACGAGCAGTACTTC
TRBV13	TRBD1	TRBJ1-2	13	CASSTGQGEGYTF	TGTGCCAGCAGCACCGGACAGGGGGAAGGCTACACCTTC
TRBV6-5	TRBD1	TRBJ1-1	16	CASSYFAGGLDTEAFF	TGTGCCAGCAGTTATTTTGCAGGGGGCTTGGACACTGAAGCTTTCTTT
TRBV5-6	TRBD1	TRBJ2-1	15	CASSLPGQGLNEQFF	TGTGCCAGCAGCCTCCCGGGACAGGGACTAAATGAGCAGTTCTTC
TRBV6-5	.	TRBJ1-2	16	CASSYSWGTGKRGYTF	TGTGCCAGCAGTTACTCGTGGGGTACAGGGAAAAGAGGCTACACCTTC
TRBV4-1	TRBD2	TRBJ2-3	16	CASSQVLAGGADTQYF	TGCGCCAGCAGCCAAGTACTAGCGGGAGGGGCAGATACGCAGTATTTT
TRBV23-1	.	TRBJ1-2	16	CASSLGAGGYPYGYTF	TGCGCCAGCAGTCTAGGGGCCGGGGGGTATCCTTATGGCTACACCTTC
TRBV5-6	TRBD2	TRBJ2-7	14	CASSFRGGTNEQYF	TGTGCCAGCAGCTTTCGCGGGGGAACAAACGAGCAGTACTTC
TRBV30	.	TRBJ2-7	13	CAWSQGRVYEQYF	TGTGCCTGGAGCCAGGGGAGGGTCTACGAGCAGTACTTC
TRBV5-5	.	TRBJ2-3	14	CASSLDRYTDTQYF	TGTGCCAGCAGCTTGGATCGGTACACAGATACGCAGTATTTT
TRBV27	TRBD1	TRBJ1-2	13	CASTGQGVDGYTF	TGTGCCAGTACGGGACAGGGGGTTGACGGCTACACCTTC
TRBV6-5	.	TRBJ1-2	12	CASTPGTGGYTF	TGTGCCAGCACCCCCGGAACAGGGGGCTACACCTTC
TRBV19	.	TRBJ1-1	12	CASSLGLWEAFF	TGTGCCAGTAGTTTGGGACTTTGGGAAGCTTTCTTT
TRBV5-4	.	TRBJ2-1	12	CASSLGGYEQFF	TGTGCCAGCAGCTTGGGAGGGTATGAGCAGTTCTTC
TRBV20-1	.	TRBJ2-1	11	CSAGARDEQFF	TGCAGTGCGGGAGCTAGGGATGAGCAGTTCTTC
TRBV6-1	TRBD1	TRBJ1-1	14	CASFLGQGNTEAFF	TGTGCCAGCTTCCTGGGACAGGGGAACACTGAAGCTTTCTTT
TRBV6-1	TRBD1	TRBJ2-7	15	CASRAPGTGFYEQYF	TGTGCCAGCAGGGCCCCCGGGACAGGGTTTTACGAGCAGTACTTC
TRBV12-5	.	TRBJ2-7	13	CASGEGPVYEQYF	TGTGCTAGTGGTGAGGGCCCTGTATACGAGCAGTACTTC